This TCR beta chain is from a study of beta chain features in type 1 diabetes (dated by TCRdb to 2017 to 2018). Concerning the study at large: Patients and healthy donors did not differ in mean age, gender distribution, total cell number or subset yield. A total of roughly 99,000,000 sorted cells were examined across all samples, and the number of cells per subset was strongly correlated with RNA yield. The study compared the TCRB repertoires of sorted circulating CD4+ T cell subsets in recently diagnosed type 1 diabetes patients with those in matched healthy donors. Whereas all 28 donors provided naive and central memory subsets, regulatory and stem cell-like memory subsets were isolated from just 8 patients and roughly eight healthy donors.

Each donor gave one peripheral blood draw, about 100 mL on average, collected into heparinised tubes. Naive, central memory, regulatory and stem cell-like memory CD4+ T cells were sorted on a BD FACSAria II using a panel including CD45RO, CCR7, CD25, CD127, CD95 and CD27. A purity above 98% was achieved for all sorted populations. PBMCs were separated immediately by Lymphoprep density gradient centrifugation and were stained directly, without being cultured. Samples were stained and sorted in pairs, with one healthy donor and one patient per experiment, so that batch effects were minimized. Points the paper makes about the study in general: Only small numbers of individuals were included in the HLA sub-analyses, which left unresolved whether HLA type had any influence on TCRB rearrangement. PCR might favor shorter templates, but patient and control samples were amplified and corrected together, so any skew would affect both groups equally. Patients with type 1 diabetes made fewer insertions and deleted more nucleotides at VDJ recombination sites, implying thymic rearrangement abnormalities. Because cDNA was sequenced instead of genomic DNA, highly expressing activated cells could be over-represented, though the groups showed no difference in activation or CD3 levels. A moderate but significant shortening of TCRB CDR3 length was observed in type 1 diabetes patients in all four CD4+ subsets. Naive, central memory and regulatory TCRB repertoires appeared to be more alike among patients than among healthy donors.

As concerns this clone: The antigen it binds to is not known. It has no much larger one-base neighbor in the sample; base qualities were not kept.

All of the isolated RNA was reverse transcribed with the High Capacity cDNA Reverse Transcription Kit, so expressed TCRB transcripts were sequenced. Deep immunoSEQ sequencing was performed on naive, central memory and regulatory T cell samples, with an average of about 3.57 million total reads per sample. After sorted cells were lysed in RLT buffer, RNA was extracted with DNase-treated RNeasy Micro or Mini kits, with the choice depending on cell number. To prevent cross-contamination, every cell subset was processed on its own, while patient and healthy donor samples were processed together. The immunoSEQ multiplex PCR was used to amplify TCRB sequences from cDNA, yielding 87-bp fragments that span the CDR3 region. Sequencing of the amplicons was performed on the Illumina HiSeq platform. The authors processed their data as follows. Synthetic template baselines were used to correct PCR bias computationally, reads within Hamming distance 2 were collapsed, and singletons that could not be merged were discarded. Reads were aligned to IMGT to assign V, D and J genes, CDR3 length, and insertions or deletions at six rearrangement sites. Clonotype counts were normalized to sorted cell number within each subset before computing true diversity and Gini coefficients with the tcR R package. The overlap coefficient, calculated on TCRB nucleotide sequences, was used to quantify repertoire sharing. Out-of-frame TCRB sequences from naive cells were analyzed to stand in for the pre-selection repertoire. Imported from immuneACCESS, the table was reduced by TCRdb to in-frame sequences with V and J called. These copies leave out some clones; in studies compared against another copy, an unresolved V gene accounts for under half, and the cause of the remainder is not known. The V and J calls and the clone size are those of that table, but D and trimming were determined from the DNA. The sample data list fewer than 350,000 clones, and approximately 15% of these were observed just once. 0.015% of the sample lies in the top ten.

This receptor was obtained from a man between 18 and 29 years old with type 1 diabetes. The sequenced sample was naive CD4+ T cells from blood. In the paper's terms, the cell subset or site label means: true naive CD4+ T cells.

The encoded CDR3 is CASSQQVAGTQYF. In nucleotide form, the sequence is TGCGCCAGCAGCCAACAAGTGGCAGGTACGCAGTATTTT. The chain is encoded by TRBV4-1 joined to TRBJ2-3, with an unclear D gene assignment. Based on the germline V gene, the CDR1 and CDR2 sequences are MGHRA and YSYEKL. Cut back by 2 bases and 8 bases, the V and J ends lie 11 bases apart. Taken from cysteine to phenylalanine, the CDR3 has 13 residues. Only the CDR3 DNA stays, 39 bases, in frame from base 1.